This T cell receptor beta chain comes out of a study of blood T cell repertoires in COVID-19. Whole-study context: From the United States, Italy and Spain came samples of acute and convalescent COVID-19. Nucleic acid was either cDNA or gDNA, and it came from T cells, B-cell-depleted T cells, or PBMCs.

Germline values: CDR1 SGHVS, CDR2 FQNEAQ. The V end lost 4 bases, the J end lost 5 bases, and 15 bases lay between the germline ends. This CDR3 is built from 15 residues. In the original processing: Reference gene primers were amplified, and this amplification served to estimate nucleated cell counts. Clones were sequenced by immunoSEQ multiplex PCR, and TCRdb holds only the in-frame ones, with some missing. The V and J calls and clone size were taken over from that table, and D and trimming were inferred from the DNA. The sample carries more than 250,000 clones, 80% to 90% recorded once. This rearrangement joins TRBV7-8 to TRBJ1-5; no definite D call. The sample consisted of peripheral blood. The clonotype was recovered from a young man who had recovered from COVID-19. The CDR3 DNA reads TGTGCCAGCAGCTCGGCTCGGGGAATTGATCAGCCCCAGCATTTT. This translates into CASSSARGIDQPQHF.